This T cell receptor beta chain was captured by sequencing in a study of T cells in Graves' hyperthyroidism and ophthalmopathy. TCR beta CDR3 regions were amplified from RNA. A set of HTBI primers served as the primers for a first-round RT-PCR of the TCR CDR3. TCRdb re-analysed the multiplex PCR reads in MiXCR, keeping a single row per CDR3 protein. The table lists 95,000 to 100,000 distinct CDR3 sequences, roughly half of them singletons. This CDR3 comprises 13 residues. J lost 2 bases, V lost 11 bases, and 7 bases had no gene match. Germline CDR1 SGHTA, CDR2 FQGNSA. Sequencing used blood. This TCR derives from a woman aged 40 to 49 with Graves' hyperthyroidism. The V and J genes are TRBV7-2 and TRBJ2-7; 9 nucleotides agree with TRBD2. CDR3 in amino acids: CAGGSSGTYEQYF. As DNA, the CDR3 is TGTGCCGGAGGATCTAGCGGGACCTACGAGCAGTACTTC. Drawing the rest from reference TRBV7-2 and TRBJ2-7, the complete variable domain is GAGVSQSPSNKVTEKGKDVELRCDPISGHTALYWYRQSLGQGLEFLIYFQGNSAPDKSGLPSDRFSAERTGGSVSTLTIQRTQQEDSAVYLCAGGSSGTYEQYFGPGTRLTVT.